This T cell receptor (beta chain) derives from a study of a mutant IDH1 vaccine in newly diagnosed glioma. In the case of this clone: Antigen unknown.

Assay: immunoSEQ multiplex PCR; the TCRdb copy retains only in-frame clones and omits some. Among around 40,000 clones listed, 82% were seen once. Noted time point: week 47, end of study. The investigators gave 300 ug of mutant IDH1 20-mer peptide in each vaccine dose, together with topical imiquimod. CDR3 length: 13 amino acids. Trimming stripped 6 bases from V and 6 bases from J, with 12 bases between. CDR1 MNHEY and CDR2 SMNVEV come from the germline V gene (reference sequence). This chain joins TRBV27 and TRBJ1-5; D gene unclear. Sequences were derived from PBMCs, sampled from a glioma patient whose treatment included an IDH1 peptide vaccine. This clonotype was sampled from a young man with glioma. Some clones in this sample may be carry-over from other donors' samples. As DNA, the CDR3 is TGTGCCAGCAGCCCAGAGGGCTTTCAGCCCCAGCATTTT. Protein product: CASSPEGFQPQHF.